This TCR beta chain was recorded in a study of cytomegalovirus exposure and HLA in healthy donors. Findings and limits, study-wide: Despite most TCR sequences being rare, some public TCRs occurred in many donors. Association of 15,000 to 20,000 TCR beta sequences with HLA alleles was found at 0.05 false discovery rate in a later analysis.

Notes on this clone: The antigen remains unidentified.

The study ran its PCR with 60 Vbeta and 13 Jbeta primers. Generated by immunoSEQ multiplex PCR, the TCRdb table keeps only in-frame clones and is missing some. The table records over 150,000 clones, just over 75% of them present only once. Trimming cost V 0 bases and J 5 bases; bases outside gene matches: 8. CDR3 length: 17 residues. The germline V gene has CDR1 SGHDT and CDR2 YYEEEE. The TCR comes from a woman aged 55-75 years in good health and CMV-seropositive. The rearrangement links TRBV5-6 to TRBJ1-2; the match to TRBD1 covers 12 bases. The specimen sequenced was PBMCs. The CDR3 DNA follows: TGTGCCAGCAGCTTGGCCACCGGGACAGGGGGCTGGTATGGCTACACCTTC. As protein: CASSLATGTGGWYGYTF.